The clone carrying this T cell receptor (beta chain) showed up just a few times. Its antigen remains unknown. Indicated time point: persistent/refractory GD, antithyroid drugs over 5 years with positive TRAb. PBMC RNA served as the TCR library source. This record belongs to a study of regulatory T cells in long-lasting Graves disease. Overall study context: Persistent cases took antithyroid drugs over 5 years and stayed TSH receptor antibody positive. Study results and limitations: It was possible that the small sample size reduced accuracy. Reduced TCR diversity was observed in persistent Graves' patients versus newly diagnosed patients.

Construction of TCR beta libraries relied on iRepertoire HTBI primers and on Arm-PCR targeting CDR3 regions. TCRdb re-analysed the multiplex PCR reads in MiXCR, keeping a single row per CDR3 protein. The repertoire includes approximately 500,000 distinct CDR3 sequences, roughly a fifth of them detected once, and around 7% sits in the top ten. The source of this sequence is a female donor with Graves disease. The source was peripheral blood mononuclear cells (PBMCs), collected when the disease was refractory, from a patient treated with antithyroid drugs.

The chain's CDR3 is CASSFRLAGGDTQYF. DNA of the CDR3: TGTGCCAGCAGCTTCCGACTAGCGGGAGGAGATACGCAGTATTTT. This chain links TRBV11-2 with TRBJ2-3, with 13 bases aligning to TRBD2. Trimming at V came to 3 bases and at J to 5 bases, leaving 2 bases not matched to a gene. The CDR3 totals 15 residues. Germline CDR1 and CDR2: SGHAT and FQNNGV.